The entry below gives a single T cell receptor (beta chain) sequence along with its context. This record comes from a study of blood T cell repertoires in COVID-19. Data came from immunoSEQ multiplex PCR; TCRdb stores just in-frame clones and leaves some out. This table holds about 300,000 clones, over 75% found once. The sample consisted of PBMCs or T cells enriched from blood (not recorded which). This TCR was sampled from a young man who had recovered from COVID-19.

The CDR3 loop is CASSPMGQNEKLFF. DNA for the CDR3: TGTGCCAGCAGCCCAATGGGGCAAAATGAAAAACTGTTTTTT. This chain joins TRBV6-5 and TRBJ1-4; TRBD1 might be the D (5 bases). Trimming pared 6 bases from V and 5 bases from J, leaving 13 bases between. The CDR3 runs to 14 residues. Germline assignment: CDR1 MNHEY and CDR2 SVGAGI.